The T cell receptor (beta chain) described here comes from a study of T cells in Graves' hyperthyroidism and ophthalmopathy. Study-level results: Blood also held most thyroid clonotypes expanded beyond 0.001.

The CDR3 regions of TCR beta were amplified from RNA transcripts. Primed by the HTBI set, a first-round RT-PCR was run on the TCR CDR3. From the multiplex PCR reads, TCRdb called clonotypes with MiXCR, one entry per CDR3 protein. This sample has about 590,000 distinct CDR3 sequences, with less than 20% found just once. This clonotype was seen at least ten times. What it binds is not known. The specimen was blood. This receptor was obtained from a woman aged 25 to 39 with Graves' hyperthyroidism.

The CDR3 DNA sequence: TGTGCCAGCAGCCCAGATACCCAGACCTACAATGAGCAGTTCTTC. This translates into CASSPDTQTYNEQFF. This rearrangement joins TRBV5-5 to TRBJ2-1; D uncertain. The germline V and J ends were trimmed by 4 bases and 2 bases, with 13 bases remaining between them. Germline V gives CDR1 SGHKS, CDR2 YYEKEE (reference sequence). CDR3 length: 15 residues.